The 13 T cell receptor beta chains reported below all come from one sample, sequenced in a study of blood T cell repertoires in COVID-19. Repertoires were generated with immunoSEQ multiplex PCR, while TCRdb's copy carries only in-frame clones and drops some. The repertoire includes about 49,000 clones, around 84% of them detected once, and roughly 1.5% sits in the top ten. The sequenced sample was peripheral blood. Receptors were obtained from a man aged 45-65 years with acute or convalescent COVID-19.

This clone has a single count. The chain links TRBV14 to TRBJ2-7; D is ambiguous. Germline loops: CDR1 SGHDN, CDR2 FVKESK. V was shortened by 0 bases and J by 3 bases, with 6 bases between the two germline ends. The CDR3 totals 13 residues. DNA for the CDR3: TGTGCCAGCAGCCAAGATGTAGTCTACGAGCAGTACTTC. Protein sequence: CASSQDVVYEQYF.

The chain has TRBV11-3 and TRBJ2-3; 10 bases match TRBD2. CDR3 length equals 16 residues. The V and J ends lost 6 bases and 0 bases, in that order; junction bases with no gene match: 6. Germline V gene sequence: CDR1 SGHNT, CDR2 YENEEA. The CDR3 spells CASSSGLAASTDTQYF. CDR3 sequence (DNA): TGTGCCAGCAGTTCAGGACTAGCGGCTAGCACAGATACGCAGTATTTT.

The rearrangement links TRBV3-1 (or the pseudogene TRBV3-2) to TRBJ2-1; TRBD1 matches 9 bases. Germline loops: CDR1 LGHDT, CDR2 YNNKEL (reference sequence). This CDR3 spans 14 amino acids. V dropped 2 bases and J dropped 10; count of bases not matched to a gene: 6. The CDR3 nucleotides read TGTGCCAGCAGCCAACCACCAACAGGGGGCGAGCAGTTCTTC. This translates into CASSQPPTGGEQFF.

The V call is TRBV2, the J call TRBJ1-5; TRBD1 is a possible D gene (6 bases). V was trimmed by 7 bases and J by 4 bases, leaving 20 bases between them. The CDR3 length is 16 residues. CDR1 and CDR2 (germline): SNHLY, FYNNEI. CDR3 amino acids: CASTARRGVPNQPQHF. DNA of the CDR3: TGTGCCAGCACTGCTCGCAGGGGCGTCCCGAATCAGCCCCAGCATTTT.

The V and J genes are TRBV9 and TRBJ2-5, with 8 bases matching TRBD1. The germline V gene has CDR1 SGDLS and CDR2 YYNGEE. CDR3 length equals 16 residues. J lost 4 bases, V lost 4 bases, and 12 bases had no gene match. The CDR3 sequence: CASSTRTDRDRETQYF. As DNA, the CDR3 is TGTGCCAGCAGCACAAGGACGGACAGGGACCGAGAGACCCAGTACTTC.

CDR3 sequence reads: CASGRDSSYEQYF. CDR3 in DNA: TGTGCCAGCGGGCGGGACAGCTCCTACGAGCAGTACTTC. J is TRBJ2-7 and V is TRBV27; D perhaps matches TRBD1 (7 bases). CDR1 is MNHEY and CDR2 is SMNVEV in the germline V gene (reference sequence). V lost 8 bases and J lost 0, with 11 bases in between. The CDR3 spans 13 residues.

The genes are TRBV4-1 and TRBJ1-2; D unresolved. V was trimmed by 1 base and J by 8 bases, leaving 11 bases between them. Germline V gene data show CDR1 as MGHRA and CDR2 as YSYEKL. CDR3 length: 13 residues. CDR3 amino acids: CASSQVRTEGYTF. For the CDR3, the DNA is TGCGCCAGCAGCCAAGTGCGTACGGAGGGCTACACCTTC.

The V gene is TRBV28, the J gene TRBJ2-5, with TRBD2 matching over 11 bases. CDR1 and CDR2 (germline): MDHEN, SYDVKM. The V and J ends lost 2 bases and 5 bases, in that order; junction bases with no gene match: 7. CDR3 length: 16 amino acids. The CDR3 loop reads CASSLPGLAGGETQYF. The CDR3, as DNA: TGTGCCAGCAGTTTACCCGGACTAGCGGGTGGGGAGACCCAGTACTTC.

The CDR3, as DNA: TGTGCCAGTAGGAATTACAGGGGACACGCGCGCGGCTACACCTTC. As protein: CASRNYRGHARGYTF. V gene TRBV19 combines with J gene TRBJ1-2, with 7 bases fitting TRBD1. J gave up 8 bases and V 6 bases, and 15 bases lay outside the gene matches. Germline V gene sequence: CDR1 LNHDA, CDR2 SQIVND (reference sequence). This CDR3 comprises 15 residues.

The chain links TRBV7-9 to TRBJ2-1; 8 bases are shared with TRBD2. Germline loops: CDR1 SEHNR, CDR2 FQNEAQ (reference sequence). V shed 5 bases, J shed 4 bases, and the junction held 10 bases outside the gene matches. The CDR3 covers 16 residues. CDR3 sequence reads: CASSDPSGGRYNEQFF. CDR3 in DNA: TGTGCCAGCAGCGACCCCAGCGGGGGTAGGTACAATGAGCAGTTCTTC.

This clone has more than one count but fewer than ten. The chain recombines TRBV28 with TRBJ1-4; no firm D call. V lost 5 bases, J lost 2 bases, and 15 bases lay in between. Germline CDR1 and CDR2: MDHEN and SYDVKM. This CDR3 is built from 16 residues. CDR3 sequence (DNA): TGTGCCAGCAGTCCGACAAGGCCTCACACTAATGAAAAACTGTTTTTT. The encoded protein is CASSPTRPHTNEKLFF.

The chain combines TRBV3-1 (or the pseudogene TRBV3-2) with TRBJ1-4, with D tentatively TRBD1 (5 bases). Per germline, CDR1 LGHDT and CDR2 YNNKEL (reference sequence). V was clipped by 8 bases and J by 8 bases, with 9 bases between them. The CDR3 loop spans 11 amino acids. The CDR3 reads CASRQTEKLFF. CDR3 DNA sequence: TGTGCCAGCCGACAGACCGAAAAACTGTTTTTT.

V is TRBV30 and J is TRBJ1-4, with D possibly matching TRBD1 (6 bases). The V and J ends lost 2 bases and 7 bases respectively, with 17 bases between them. The CDR3 is made up of 15 amino acids. Germline-derived CDR1 and CDR2 are GTSNPN and SVGIG (reference sequence). CDR3 DNA: TGTGCCTGGAGTCTCCCCCGGCAGGGGAGTGAAAAACTGTTTTTT. Amino acid sequence: CAWSLPRQGSEKLFF.